Listed below are T cell receptor beta chains from one sample, sequenced in a study of cytomegalovirus exposure and HLA in healthy donors. Only in-frame clones appear in the TCRdb table, and some are missing; sequencing was by immunoSEQ multiplex PCR. The sample lists around 150,000 clones, 65% to 85% seen once, with roughly 4% in the top ten. Specimen: PBMCs. Receptors originate from a woman aged 40 to 50 in good health and CMV-seropositive. Both conserved end residues are part of each CDR3. D genes are given only for firm matches. Rows give clone size only sometimes, using once, few, many, or a class for an expanded clone.

cdr3_aa	cdr3_nt	clone_size	v_call	j_call	d_call
CASSQDPLGVAGDTYEQYF	TGCGCCAGCAGCCAAGATCCCCTCGGGGTAGCGGGGGATACCTACGAGCAGTACTTC	NA	TRBV4-1	TRBJ2-7	TRBD2
CASSQGTDSPYEQYF	TGCGCCAGCAGCCAAGGGACAGACTCCCCCTACGAGCAGTACTTC	once	TRBV4-3	TRBJ2-7	NA
CASSMGAGGPYTQYF	TGTGCCAGTAGTATGGGGGCGGGGGGGCCGTATACGCAGTATTTT	NA	TRBV19	TRBJ2-3	TRBD2
CAKPPGKADSPLHF	TGTGCCAAACCCCCGGGAAAGGCGGATTCACCCCTCCACTTT	NA	TRBV19	TRBJ1-6	NA
CASSWGGQGWKTYEQYF	TGTGCCAGCAGCTGGGGGGGACAGGGGTGGAAAACCTACGAGCAGTACTTC	NA	TRBV5-5	TRBJ2-7	TRBD1
CASSARGGLQGPNSPLHF	TGTGCCAGCAGCGCGAGGGGAGGACTACAGGGGCCTAATTCACCCCTCCACTTT	NA	TRBV9	TRBJ1-6	TRBD1
CASSAFGQASNQPQHF	TGTGCCAGCAGTGCTTTTGGACAGGCTAGCAATCAGCCCCAGCATTTT	NA	TRBV6-1	TRBJ1-5	TRBD1
CASSPEGNWGANTGELFF	TGTGCCAGCAGCCCGGAGGGAAATTGGGGGGCGAACACCGGGGAGCTGTTTTTT	NA	TRBV7-3	TRBJ2-2	NA
CASSPHQTEAFF	TGTGCCAGCAGTCCACATCAGACTGAAGCTTTCTTT	NA	TRBV28	TRBJ1-1	NA
CASSPWGQGPSLQETQYF	TGTGCCAGCTCACCCTGGGGCCAGGGCCCCTCCCTCCAAGAGACCCAGTACTTC	NA	TRBV18	TRBJ2-5	NA
CASSQGAPINEQFF	TGTGCCAGCAGCCAGGGGGCACCAATCAATGAGCAGTTCTTC	NA	TRBV28	TRBJ2-1	TRBD1
CASTAGVYEQYF	TGCGCCAGCACGGCGGGAGTTTACGAGCAGTACTTC	NA	TRBV10-2	TRBJ2-7	TRBD2
CASSVGDSEAFF	TGTGCCAGCAGCGTAGGGGACAGTGAAGCTTTCTTT	NA	TRBV9	TRBJ1-1	TRBD1
CASSLKQAGNTIYF	TGTGCCAGCAGCTTAAAGCAGGCTGGAAACACCATATATTTT	NA	TRBV11-2	TRBJ1-3	NA
CASSPDIVNQPQHF	TGTGCCAGCAGCCCCGACATCGTAAATCAGCCCCAGCATTTT	NA	TRBV4-2	TRBJ1-5	NA
CASSLSGGENTEAFF	TGCGCCAGCAGCTTGTCTGGGGGGGAGAACACTGAAGCTTTCTTT	NA	TRBV5-1	TRBJ1-1	NA
CASSAGTGGTYEQYF	TGTGCCAGCTCGGCCGGGACAGGGGGAACCTACGAGCAGTACTTC	NA	TRBV18	TRBJ2-7	TRBD1